This record concerns one TCR beta chain sequence. Under the authors' procedure: Reference gene primer amplification yielded estimated nucleated cell counts. Sequencing used immunoSEQ multiplex PCR; TCRdb keeps in-frame clones, though not all of them. The V and J calls and the clone size are those of that table, but D and trimming were determined from the DNA. The sample has some 66,000 clones, 86% seen once. The data originate from a study of blood T cell repertoires in COVID-19. The V segment lost 7 bases and the J segment 5 bases; nucleotides outside the gene matches: 7. The CDR3 sequence is 15 residues long. Per the germline V gene, CDR1 is SNHLY and CDR2 is FYNNEI.

The sample was peripheral blood. V gene TRBV2 combines with J gene TRBJ1-3; 11 nucleotides match TRBD1. The receptor was derived from a man between 50 and 59 years old with active COVID-19. As DNA, the CDR3 is TGTGCCAGCACCGAAGGGACAGGGGGTAGAAACACCATATATTTT. This gives the protein CASTEGTGGRNTIYF.